The 17 T cell receptor beta chains below all came from one sample that was sequenced in a study of T cell changes during pregnancy in multiple sclerosis. The data were produced by immunoSEQ multiplex PCR, yet TCRdb's version contains in-frame clones alone and is incomplete. Among around 130,000 clones listed, approximately 96% were seen once. The material was peripheral blood, obtained after pregnancy. The receptor source for this set is a female donor with multiple sclerosis, enrolled in a pregnancy study.

The chain couples TRBV27 to TRBJ2-7; 9 bases line up with TRBD2. Per the germline V gene, CDR1 is MNHEY and CDR2 is SMNVEV (reference sequence). After removal of 6 bases from V and 7 bases from J, the junction contained 13 bases not matched to a gene. This CDR3 region has 15 residues. In DNA, the CDR3 is TGTGCCAGCAGACGGATAGGGCGGGAGGGCCCTGAGCAGTACTTC. Protein sequence: CASRRIGREGPEQYF.

The V gene is TRBV6-6, the J gene TRBJ2-1; 10 bases agree with TRBD2. Trimming cost V 0 bases and J 6 bases; bases outside gene matches: 2. The CDR3 totals 15 residues. Germline CDR1 and CDR2: MNHNY and SVGAGI (reference sequence). The CDR3, as DNA: TGTGCCAGCAGTTACTCGGCTAGCGGGAGCAATGAGCAGTTCTTC. Protein: CASSYSASGSNEQFF.

This chain links TRBV28 with TRBJ2-7; possibly TRBD1 for D (6 bases). The V gene lost 3 bases and the J gene lost 3 bases, with 9 bases spanning the gap. The CDR3 consists of 13 residues. CDR1 is MDHEN and CDR2 is SYDVKM in the germline V gene. The CDR3 loop is CASSLRGNYEQYF. Written as DNA, the CDR3 is TGTGCCAGCAGTTTGAGGGGGAACTACGAGCAGTACTTC.

The chain recombines TRBV5-4 with TRBJ1-2, with 8 positions matching TRBD1. The CDR3 loop spans 14 amino acids. J was trimmed by 7 bases and V by 5 bases; bases with no gene match: 10. CDR1 is SGHNT, CDR2 YYREEE, per germline (reference sequence). Here the CDR3 reads CASRIQGQGSGYTF. The CDR3 DNA follows: TGTGCCAGCAGGATACAAGGACAGGGAAGTGGCTACACCTTC.

This chain uses TRBV7-9 with TRBJ2-1; TRBD2 might be the D (5 bases). The CDR3 spans 12 residues. Trimming removed 7 bases at V and 10 bases at J, with 14 bases between. Germline V gene sequence: CDR1 SEHNR, CDR2 FQNEAQ (reference sequence). CDR3 sequence: CASTRGRGEQFF. CDR3 sequence (DNA): TGTGCCAGCACCCGGGGTCGCGGGGAGCAGTTCTTC.

This clone was counted once. The rearrangement joins TRBV4-2 to TRBJ1-1, with 8 bases that match TRBD1. There are 13 residues in the CDR3. The junction had 5 bases not matched to a gene; V was cut back by 0 bases and J by 11 bases. Per the germline V gene, CDR1 is LGHNA and CDR2 is YNFKEQ. The CDR3 loop reads CASSQDQGQGAFF. The CDR3 bases are TGTGCCAGCAGCCAAGATCAAGGACAGGGCGCTTTCTTT.

The V call is TRBV27, the J call TRBJ2-7, with TRBD2 identical over 9 bases. V dropped 5 bases and J dropped 4; count of bases not matched to a gene: 6. The CDR3 is 14 amino acids. Germline V gene lookup returns CDR1 MNHEY and CDR2 SMNVEV (reference sequence). CDR3 in DNA: TGTGCCAGCAGTAGCGCTAGCGGGGTATACGAGCAGTACTTC. Translation gives CASSSASGVYEQYF.

The gene calls are TRBV19 and TRBJ2-1; D is perhaps TRBD2 (6 bases). V was trimmed by 5 bases and J by 12 bases, leaving 14 bases between them. The CDR3 sequence is 12 residues long. CDR1 is LNHDA and CDR2 is SQIVND in the germline V gene (reference sequence). The CDR3 protein is CASSLVGSGQFF. In DNA form, the CDR3 reads TGTGCCAGTAGTTTAGTCGGGAGTGGGCAGTTCTTC.

The chain has TRBV28 and TRBJ1-5; D gene uncertain. Trimming removed 3 bases at V and 2 bases at J, with 11 bases between. The CDR3 covers 15 residues. The V gene's germline CDR1 is MDHEN and CDR2 SYDVKM. The CDR3 region has the DNA TGTGCCAGCAGTTTCCATGGCGGGGGCAATCAGCCCCAGCATTTT. Its translation is CASSFHGGGNQPQHF.

The V and J genes are TRBV19 and TRBJ1-2; TRBD1 agrees at 7 bases. V shed 9 bases, J shed 4 bases, and the junction held 11 bases outside the gene matches. The germline V gene has CDR1 LNHDA and CDR2 SQIVND (reference sequence). The CDR3 contains 14 residues. This chain's CDR3 is CASTQTTGPYGYTF. The CDR3 coding sequence is TGTGCCAGCACACAGACGACAGGGCCCTATGGCTACACCTTC.

This chain links TRBV6-5 with TRBJ2-1; the D gene is possibly TRBD1 (6 bases). This CDR3 is built from 15 residues. V shed 3 bases and J shed 5 bases, with 14 bases lying between them. The V gene's germline CDR1 is MNHEY and CDR2 SVGAGI. The CDR3 is CASSYFSGVDNEQFF. The CDR3 DNA is TGTGCCAGCAGTTATTTCTCAGGGGTAGACAATGAGCAGTTCTTC.

The genes are TRBV6-1 and TRBJ1-3; D unresolved. The CDR3 contains 15 residues. Germline V CDR1 and CDR2: MNHNS, SASEGT. V was trimmed by 2 bases and J by 0 bases, leaving 8 bases between them. DNA for the CDR3: TGTGCCAGCAGTGAACTGGGCATCTCTGGAAACACCATATATTTT. It is translated as CASSELGISGNTIYF.

The genes are TRBV28 and TRBJ2-4; D perhaps matches TRBD1 (6 bases). This CDR3 region has 13 residues. V was shortened by 4 bases and J by 13 bases, with 17 bases between the two germline ends. The germline gives CDR1 MDHEN, CDR2 SYDVKM. The CDR3 nucleotides are TGTGCCAGCAGTTACCGTCCGGGACATATACAGTACTTC. Amino acids: CASSYRPGHIQYF. Combining the CDR3 with reference TRBV28 and TRBJ2-4 gives the whole variable domain DVKVTQSSRYLVKRTGEKVFLECVQDMDHENMFWYRQDPGLGLRLIYFSYDVKMKEKGDIPEGYSVSREKKERFSLILESASTNQTSMYLCASSYRPGHIQYFGAGTRLSVL.

With respect to this clone: The junction departs from germline at one end; a sequencing error may be responsible. The V call is TRBV7-7, the J call TRBJ2-7; 10 bases line up with TRBD1. The CDR3 spans 14 residues. Germline values: CDR1 SSHAT, CDR2 FNYEAQ (reference sequence). DNA of the CDR3: TGTGCTAGCAGCCCGGACAGGGGGGCCTACGAGCAGTACTTC. Translated, it gives CASSPDRGAYEQYF.

This clone was picked up one time. This rearrangement joins TRBV7-2 to TRBJ1-1; D is perhaps TRBD1 (5 bases). The V end was cut by 2 bases, the J end by 9 bases, with 10 bases between. The germline V gene encodes CDR1 SGHTA and CDR2 FQGNSA. The CDR3 consists of 12 residues. In DNA form, the CDR3 reads TGTGCCAGCAGCTTATGGGCAGGGCAAGCTTTCTTT. Protein product: CASSLWAGQAFF.

The chain links TRBV27 to TRBJ1-4; D not certain. The V and J ends lost 3 bases and 8 bases respectively, with 10 bases between them. Germline-derived CDR1 and CDR2 are MNHEY and SMNVEV (reference sequence). The length of the CDR3 is 13 residues. DNA of the CDR3: TGTGCCAGCAGTTTCCGTTCGAGGGAAAAACTGTTTTTT. This sequence encodes CASSFRSREKLFF.

On this clone itself: Mismatch with germline at one junction end may stem from a read error. The chain recombines TRBV7-7 with TRBJ2-1, with D maybe TRBD2 (5 bases). There are 13 residues in the CDR3. Germline assignment: CDR1 SSHAT and CDR2 FNYEAQ (reference sequence). The chain's CDR3 is CASSLDRGNEQFF. For the CDR3, the DNA is TGTGCTAGCAGCTTAGACCGGGGCAATGAGCAGTTCTTC.